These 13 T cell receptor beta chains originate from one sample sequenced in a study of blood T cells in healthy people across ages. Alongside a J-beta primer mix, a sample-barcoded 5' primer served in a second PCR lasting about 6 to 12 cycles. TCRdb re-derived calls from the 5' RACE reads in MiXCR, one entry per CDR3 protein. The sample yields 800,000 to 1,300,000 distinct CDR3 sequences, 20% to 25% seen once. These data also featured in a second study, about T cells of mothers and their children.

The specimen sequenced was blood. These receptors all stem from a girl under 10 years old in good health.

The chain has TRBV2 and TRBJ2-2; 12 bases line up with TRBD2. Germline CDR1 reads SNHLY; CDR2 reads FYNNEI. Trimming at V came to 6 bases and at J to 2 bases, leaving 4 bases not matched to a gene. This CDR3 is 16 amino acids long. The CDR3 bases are TGTGCCAGCAGCGGACTAGCGGGGTCCAACACCGGGGAGCTGTTTTTT. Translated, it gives CASSGLAGSNTGELFF.

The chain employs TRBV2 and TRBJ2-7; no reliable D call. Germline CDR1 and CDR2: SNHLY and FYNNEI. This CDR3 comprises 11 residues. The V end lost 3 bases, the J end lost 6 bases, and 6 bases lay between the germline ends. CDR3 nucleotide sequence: TGTGCCAGCAGTGATCTATCCGAGCAGTACTTC. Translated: CASSDLSEQYF.

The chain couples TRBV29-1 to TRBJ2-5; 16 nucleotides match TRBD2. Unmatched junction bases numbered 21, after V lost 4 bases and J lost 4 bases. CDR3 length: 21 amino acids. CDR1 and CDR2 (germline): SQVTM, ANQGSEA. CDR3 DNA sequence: TGCAGCGTTGTCCCACCGCCCCCGAGGGGACTAGCGGGGGGGCCTGGAGAGACCCAGTACTTC. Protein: CSVVPPPPRGLAGGPGETQYF.

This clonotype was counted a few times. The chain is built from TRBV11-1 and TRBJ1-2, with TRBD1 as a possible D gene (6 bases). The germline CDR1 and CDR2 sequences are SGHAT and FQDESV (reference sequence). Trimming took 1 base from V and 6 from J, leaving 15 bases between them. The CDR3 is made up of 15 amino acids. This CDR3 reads CASSLGSTGMDGYTF. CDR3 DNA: TGTGCCAGCAGCTTAGGATCAACAGGGATGGATGGCTACACCTTC.

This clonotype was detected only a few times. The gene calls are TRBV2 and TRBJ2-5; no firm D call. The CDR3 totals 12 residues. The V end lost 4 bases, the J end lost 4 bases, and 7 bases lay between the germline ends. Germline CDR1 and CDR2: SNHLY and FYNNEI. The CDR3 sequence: CASSGMTETQYF. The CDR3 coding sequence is TGTGCCAGCAGTGGGATGACAGAGACCCAGTACTTC.

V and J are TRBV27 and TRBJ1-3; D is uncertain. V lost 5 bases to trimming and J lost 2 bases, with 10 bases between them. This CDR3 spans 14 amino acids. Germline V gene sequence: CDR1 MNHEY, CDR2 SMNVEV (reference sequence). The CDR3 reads CASSIGGTGNTIYF. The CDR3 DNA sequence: TGTGCCAGCAGTATCGGTGGAACTGGAAACACCATATATTTT.

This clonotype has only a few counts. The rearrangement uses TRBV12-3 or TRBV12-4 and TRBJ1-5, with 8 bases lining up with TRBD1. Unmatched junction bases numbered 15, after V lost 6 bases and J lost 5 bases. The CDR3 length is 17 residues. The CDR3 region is CASSLDRGGFGDQPQHF. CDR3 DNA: TGTGCCAGCAGCCTTGACAGGGGAGGGTTTGGGGATCAGCCCCAGCATTTT.

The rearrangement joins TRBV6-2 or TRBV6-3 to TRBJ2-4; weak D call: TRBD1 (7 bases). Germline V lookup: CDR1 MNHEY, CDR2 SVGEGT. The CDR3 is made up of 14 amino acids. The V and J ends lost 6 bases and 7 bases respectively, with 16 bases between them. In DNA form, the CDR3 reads TGTGCCAGCAGCAACCTACAGGGGAGGAACATTCAGTACTTC. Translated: CASSNLQGRNIQYF.

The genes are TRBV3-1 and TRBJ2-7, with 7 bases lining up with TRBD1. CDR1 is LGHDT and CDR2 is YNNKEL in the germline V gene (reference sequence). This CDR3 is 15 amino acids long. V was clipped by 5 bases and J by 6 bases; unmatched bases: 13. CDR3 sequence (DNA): TGTGCCAGCAGCTTAGACCCACAGGGGTTCGCCGAGCAGTACTTC. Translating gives CASSLDPQGFAEQYF.

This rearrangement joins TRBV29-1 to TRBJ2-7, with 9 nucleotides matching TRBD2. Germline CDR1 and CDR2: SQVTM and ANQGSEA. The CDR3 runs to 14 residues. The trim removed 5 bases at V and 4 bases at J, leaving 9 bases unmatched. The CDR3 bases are TGCAGCGTTCGGGCTAGCGGGGTTCTATACGAGCAGTACTTC. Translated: CSVRASGVLYEQYF.

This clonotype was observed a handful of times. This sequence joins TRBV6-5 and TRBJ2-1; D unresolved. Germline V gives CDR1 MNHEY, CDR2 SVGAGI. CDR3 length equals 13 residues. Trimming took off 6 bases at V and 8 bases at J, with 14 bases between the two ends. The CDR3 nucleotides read TGTGCCAGCAGCATTTATAGTGGCGATGAGCAGTTCTTC. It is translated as CASSIYSGDEQFF.

CDR3 bases: TGTGCCAGCACCCAAATCGGGGAAAACATTCAGTACTTC. Its protein is CASTQIGENIQYF. V usage is TRBV6-5 and J usage is TRBJ2-4, with TRBD2 as a possible D gene (5 bases). V shed 7 bases and J shed 5 bases, with 12 bases lying between them. Germline assignment: CDR1 MNHEY and CDR2 SVGAGI. The CDR3 loop spans 13 amino acids.

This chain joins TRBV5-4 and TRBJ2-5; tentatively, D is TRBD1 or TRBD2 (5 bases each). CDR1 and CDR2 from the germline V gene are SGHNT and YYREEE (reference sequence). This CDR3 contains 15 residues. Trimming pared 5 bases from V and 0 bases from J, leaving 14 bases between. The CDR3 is CASSPYGTDQETQYF. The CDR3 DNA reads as TGTGCCAGCAGTCCGTATGGGACCGACCAAGAGACCCAGTACTTC.